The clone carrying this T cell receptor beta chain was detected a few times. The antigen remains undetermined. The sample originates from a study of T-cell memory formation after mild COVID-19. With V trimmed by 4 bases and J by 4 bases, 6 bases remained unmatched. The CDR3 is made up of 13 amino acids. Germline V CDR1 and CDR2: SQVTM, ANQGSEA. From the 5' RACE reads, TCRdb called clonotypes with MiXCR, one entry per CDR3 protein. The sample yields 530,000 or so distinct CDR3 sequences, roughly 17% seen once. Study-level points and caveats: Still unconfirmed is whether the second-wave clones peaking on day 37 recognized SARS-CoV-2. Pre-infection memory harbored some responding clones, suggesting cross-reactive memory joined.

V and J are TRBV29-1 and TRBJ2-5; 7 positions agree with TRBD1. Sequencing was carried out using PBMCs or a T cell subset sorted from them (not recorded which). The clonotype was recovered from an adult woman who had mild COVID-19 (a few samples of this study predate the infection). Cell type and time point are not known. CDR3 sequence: CSVVKGGAETQYF. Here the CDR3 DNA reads TGCAGCGTTGTGAAAGGGGGCGCAGAGACCCAGTACTTC.